This is a list of T cell receptor beta chains from one sample in a study of blood T cell repertoires in COVID-19. Profiled with immunoSEQ multiplex PCR; TCRdb holds only in-frame clones, not every one. The data contain tens of thousands of clones, approximately 75% of them seen just once; the ten biggest clones take up approximately 4%. Material: peripheral blood. The receptors stem from a woman aged 45-65 years with acute or convalescent COVID-19. CDR3s include the opening cysteine and the closing phenylalanine or tryptophan. Each record gives: V gene, J gene, D gene, CDR3 protein. D genes are given only for firm matches.

TRBV6-6	TRBJ1-2	NA	CASFRDTRYGYTF
TRBV20-1	TRBJ1-2	NA	CSAPGSHGYTF
TRBV7-9	TRBJ2-1	TRBD2	CASSLIRLAGDNEQFF
TRBV5-1	TRBJ1-4	NA	CASSLRGGEKLFF
TRBV6-5	TRBJ1-1	NA	CASSSTAGQWAFF
TRBV5-1	TRBJ2-7	NA	CASRGGQSAYEQYF
TRBV19	TRBJ1-4	NA	CASSPFPNEKLFF
TRBV11-2	TRBJ2-7	NA	CASSPGSREQYF
TRBV18	TRBJ2-1	TRBD1	CASSPGSQGAYNEQFF
TRBV5-1	TRBJ2-3	TRBD1	CASRAGTGGTDTQYF
TRBV9	TRBJ2-7	TRBD2	CASSSPGLPKQYF
TRBV5-5	TRBJ1-4	NA	CAIALSPGEKLFF
TRBV5-6	TRBJ1-2	NA	CASSLPTGGYTF
TRBV7-6	TRBJ2-1	NA	CASSRGQTGYNEQFF
TRBV28	TRBJ1-1	TRBD1	CASSTGGTNTEAFF
TRBV28	TRBJ1-2	TRBD1	CASSLQGAWDGYTF
TRBV6-5	TRBJ1-2	NA	CASSLYGRESGYTF
TRBV16	TRBJ1-1	NA	CASSDWDNSNTEAFF
TRBV7-2	TRBJ2-1	TRBD1	CASSSAGGIDEQFF
TRBV9	TRBJ2-1	TRBD2	CASSSTSLGEQFF
TRBV10-3	TRBJ2-6	TRBD1	CAISGGGQGNSGANVLTF
TRBV4-1	TRBJ2-7	NA	CASSQVSGASYEQYF
TRBV7-2	TRBJ1-3	NA	CASSRSGGIGNTIYF
TRBV5-6	TRBJ1-1	NA	CASSFDTSPWTANTEAFF